The 3 T cell receptor beta chains in this list originate from one sample, sequenced in a study of cytomegalovirus exposure and HLA in healthy donors. In the PCR, 60 Vbeta and 13 Jbeta primers were used. The repertoire was sequenced with immunoSEQ multiplex PCR; TCRdb's copy has only in-frame clones and lacks some. The repertoire consists of about 160,000 clones, with just under 65% occurring once and the leading ten covering approximately 7%. The sequencing input was PBMCs. The receptor source for this set is a woman aged 55 to 70 in good health and CMV-seropositive.

The J gene is TRBJ2-1, the V gene TRBV7-9; D is unclear. The CDR3 runs to 14 residues. Trimming cost V 7 bases and J 2 bases, with 12 bases left between them. Germline CDR1 SEHNR, CDR2 FQNEAQ (reference sequence). CDR3 residues: CASNQNSPYNEQFF. As DNA, the CDR3 is TGTGCCAGCAATCAAAACAGTCCCTACAATGAGCAGTTCTTC.

The chain carries TRBV30 and TRBJ2-2; perhaps TRBD1 as D (6 bases). CDR1 and CDR2 (germline): GTSNPN, SVGIG (reference sequence). Trimming shortened V by 0 bases and J by 2 bases, and 13 bases separated the two germline ends. The CDR3 sequence is 16 residues long. DNA for the CDR3: TGTGCCTGGAGTGTACTTGGACAGCCAAACACCGGGGAGCTGTTTTTT. Protein sequence: CAWSVLGQPNTGELFF.

V and J are TRBV7-3 and TRBJ2-2, with a weak D call TRBD2 (5 bases). The germline V gene encodes CDR1 SGHTA and CDR2 FQGTGA. With 1 base removed from V and 6 bases from J, the gap between germline ends came to 6 bases. The CDR3 contains 13 residues. CDR3 sequence reads: CASSLRGSGELFF. As DNA, the CDR3 is TGTGCCAGCAGCTTAAGAGGGTCCGGGGAGCTGTTTTTT.